Below are 22 T cell receptor beta chains sequenced from a single sample in a study of identifying expanded T cells in peripheral blood. The method was immunoSEQ multiplex PCR; TCRdb's version includes in-frame clones alone and lacks a portion of them. The repertoire holds some 100,000 clones, with 70% to 90% as singletons. The sequenced sample was blood. The receptor source for this set is a person aged 18 to 70 in good health.

The chain joins TRBV19 to TRBJ1-5, with 10 bases lining up with TRBD1. The ends lost 6 bases at V and 12 bases at J; junction bases unmatched: 17. The CDR3 is 16 residues long. Germline V gene data show CDR1 as LNHDA and CDR2 as SQIVND (reference sequence). CDR3 nucleotide sequence: TGTGCCAGTAGCCTCCGGACAGGGGGGGATATCAAGTACCAGCATTTT. Translated: CASSLRTGGDIKYQHF.

The gene calls are TRBV5-6 and TRBJ1-5; tentative D call: TRBD1 (5 bases). V gave up 1 base and J gave up 5 bases, with 16 bases separating them. CDR3 length: 16 amino acids. Germline assignment: CDR1 SGHDT and CDR2 YYEEEE. The DNA of the CDR3 is TGTGCCAGCAGCTTGTGGGGGGACGACGGGGATCAGCCCCAGCATTTT. Protein sequence: CASSLWGDDGDQPQHF.

This rearrangement joins TRBV7-2 to TRBJ2-5; tentative D call: TRBD1 (5 bases). V was clipped by 1 base and J by 1 base, with 13 bases between them. Germline V gives CDR1 SGHTA, CDR2 FQGNSA. The CDR3 has 16 residues. The CDR3 sequence: CASSLVRSGAQETQYF. Written as DNA, the CDR3 is TGTGCCAGCAGCTTAGTCAGGAGTGGGGCCCAAGAGACCCAGTACTTC.

This chain uses TRBV11-2 with TRBJ2-7, with D unresolved. V lost 7 bases and J lost 4, with 14 bases in between. CDR3 size: 13 residues. Germline CDR1 reads SGHAT; CDR2 reads FQNNGV. CDR3 in DNA: TGTGCCAGCACCCGATGGGGTTTGTACGAGCAGTACTTC. Amino acids: CASTRWGLYEQYF.

The V call is TRBV7-9, the J call TRBJ2-5; D unclear. The V gene lost 4 bases and the J gene lost 4 bases, with 16 bases spanning the gap. The CDR3 runs to 15 residues. The germline V gene has CDR1 SEHNR and CDR2 FQNEAQ (reference sequence). CDR3: CASSYYQRPAETQYF. DNA for the CDR3: TGTGCCAGCAGCTATTACCAAAGGCCGGCAGAGACCCAGTACTTC.

The J gene is TRBJ2-7, the V gene TRBV5-1; TRBD1 matches at 9 bases. The germline V gene encodes CDR1 SGHRS and CDR2 YFSETQ. This CDR3 comprises 14 residues. The trim removed 4 bases at V and 6 bases at J, leaving 8 bases unmatched. This chain's CDR3 is CASSPGQGWGEQYF. The CDR3 nucleotides are TGCGCCAGCAGCCCGGGACAGGGATGGGGCGAGCAGTACTTC.

In its sample, this clone was seen once. The chain is built from TRBV25-1 and TRBJ2-7, with D perhaps matching TRBD1 (6 bases). The CDR3 loop spans 17 amino acids. CDR1 is MGHDK and CDR2 is SYGVNS in the germline V gene. Trimming left V 3 bases short and J 0 bases short, with 18 bases between. The CDR3 loop reads CASSENPRDILSYEQYF. Here the CDR3 DNA reads TGTGCCAGCAGTGAGAATCCCCGGGACATTCTCTCCTACGAGCAGTACTTC.

J is TRBJ2-6 and V is TRBV2; D is possibly TRBD2 (6 bases). V was pared by 7 bases and J by 0 bases, with 10 bases between. The CDR3 has 15 residues. CDR1 SNHLY and CDR2 FYNNEI come from the germline V gene. The CDR3 sequence is CASNTAGSGANVLTF. CDR3 DNA sequence: TGTGCCAGCAACACAGCGGGCTCTGGGGCCAACGTCCTGACTTTC.

The chain recombines TRBV5-6 with TRBJ2-7, with a weak D call TRBD2 (5 bases). V was pared by 1 base and J by 7 bases, with 12 bases between. The germline V gene has CDR1 SGHDT and CDR2 YYEEEE. CDR3 size: 13 residues. CDR3: CASSLPVSGEQYF. The DNA of the CDR3 is TGTGCCAGCAGCTTGCCGGTATCGGGGGAGCAGTACTTC.

The chain recombines TRBV6-5 with TRBJ2-7; D assignment may be TRBD1 or TRBD2 (6 bases each). Per the germline V gene, CDR1 is MNHEY and CDR2 is SVGAGI. V was clipped by 9 bases and J by 6 bases, with 18 bases between them. The CDR3 is made up of 13 amino acids. The CDR3: CASISRPGAEQYF. As DNA, the CDR3 is TGTGCCAGTATTTCGCGACCGGGGGCCGAGCAGTACTTC.

This chain uses TRBV5-5 with TRBJ1-2, with 9 bases lining up with TRBD1. The germline gives CDR1 SGHKS, CDR2 YYEKEE (reference sequence). This CDR3 comprises 13 residues. After removal of 4 bases from V and 5 bases from J, the junction contained 3 bases not matched to a gene. CDR3 residues: CASSPDRGYGYTF. DNA for the CDR3: TGTGCCAGCAGCCCCGACAGGGGGTATGGCTACACCTTC.

This chain uses TRBV27 with TRBJ1-1; D remains ambiguous. The V gene lost 6 bases and the J gene lost 0 bases, with 8 bases spanning the gap. Looked up from germline, CDR1 is MNHEY and CDR2 is SMNVEV (reference sequence). There are 13 residues in the CDR3. The CDR3 loop is CASSRGMNTEAFF. The CDR3 bases are TGTGCCAGCAGCAGAGGCATGAACACTGAAGCTTTCTTT.

The chain uses TRBV10-3 and TRBJ2-7; D is uncertain. Per the germline V gene, CDR1 is ENHRY and CDR2 is SYGVKD. V lost 3 bases and J 6 bases, leaving 18 bases between the germline ends. This CDR3 region has 15 residues. For the CDR3, the DNA is TGTGCCATCAGTGAATTGGACCGACCTAAAGCCGAGCAGTACTTC. This translates into CAISELDRPKAEQYF.

The V and J genes are TRBV2 and TRBJ2-1; 7 bases agree with TRBD1. This CDR3 contains 15 residues. Germline trimming cut 2 bases from V and 6 bases from J; bases unmatched to any gene: 7. Germline V gene data show CDR1 as SNHLY and CDR2 as FYNNEI. Written as DNA, the CDR3 is TGTGCCAGCAGTGAACAAGGGGGCGAGAGCAATGAGCAGTTCTTC. It is translated as CASSEQGGESNEQFF.

The chain recombines TRBV10-3 with TRBJ1-2; tentative D call: TRBD1 (6 bases). V shed 0 bases and J shed 7 bases, with 12 bases lying between them. Germline V CDR1 and CDR2: ENHRY, SYGVKD. This CDR3 is 14 amino acids long. The CDR3 DNA reads as TGTGCCATCAGTGAGTCTTCATCACAGGGTGGCTACACCTTC. It encodes CAISESSSQGGYTF.

This clone was found once. CDR3 sequence reads: CATSRDPSAQETQYF. CDR3 bases: TGTGCCACCAGCAGAGACCCCTCAGCGCAAGAGACCCAGTACTTC. This chain uses TRBV15 with TRBJ2-5; the D is unclear. There are 15 residues in the CDR3. Trimming removed 0 bases at V and 2 bases at J, with 10 bases between. The germline V gene encodes CDR1 LNHNV and CDR2 YYDKDF (reference sequence).

The chain carries TRBV7-2 and TRBJ2-7, with D uncertain. The CDR3 has 13 amino acids. Germline CDR1 SGHTA, CDR2 FQGNSA. Trimming cost V 6 bases and J 0 bases, with 9 bases left between them. CDR3 region: CASRDASSYEQYF. CDR3 nucleotide sequence: TGTGCCAGCAGGGACGCCAGCTCCTACGAGCAGTACTTC.

The chain is built from TRBV2 and TRBJ2-2, with 8 bases identical to TRBD1. After removal of 3 bases from V and 4 bases from J, the junction contained 10 bases not matched to a gene. The CDR3 is 17 residues long. Germline CDR1 reads SNHLY; CDR2 reads FYNNEI. CDR3 nucleotide sequence: TGTGCCAGCAGTGATATGTCCGGGACAGGTCTCACCGGGGAGCTGTTTTTT. Its translation: CASSDMSGTGLTGELFF.

On this clone: Since no conserved phenylalanine or tryptophan closes the CDR3, a read error is the likely cause. No DNA is shown, since the ends of the CDR3 on it are uncertain; the CDR3 is the one TCRdb lists. J is TRBJ1-6 and V is TRBV6-1; TRBD1 is taken as the D call from the table, unchecked against the DNA. The CDR3 is made up of 9 amino acids, end residues included. Germline CDR1 MNHNS, CDR2 SASEGT. The CDR3 region is CASGTGTFL.

The rearrangement links TRBV6-5 to TRBJ1-3, with D unresolved. CDR1 is MNHEY, CDR2 SVGAGI, per germline. V dropped 6 bases and J dropped 0 bases, with 12 bases sitting between them. CDR3 length: 15 residues. CDR3 nucleotide sequence: TGTGCCAGCAGCCTGACGGGAACCTCTGGAAACACCATATATTTT. It encodes CASSLTGTSGNTIYF.

This rearrangement joins TRBV5-1 to TRBJ2-7, with TRBD2 matching 14 bases. Germline values: CDR1 SGHRS, CDR2 YFSETQ. Germline trimming cut 4 bases from V and 3 bases from J; bases unmatched to any gene: 3. This CDR3 comprises 15 residues. DNA for the CDR3: TGCGCCAGCAGCCTGGGGACTAGCGGGGGCTACGAGCAGTACTTC. Translating gives CASSLGTSGGYEQYF. The whole variable domain, remainder taken from reference TRBV5-1 and TRBJ2-7, is KAGVTQTPRYLIKTRGQQVTLSCSPISGHRSVSWYQQTPGQGLQFLFEYFSETQRNKGNFPGRFSGRQFSNSRSEMNVSTLELGDSALYLCASSLGTSGGYEQYFGPGTRLTVT.

V usage is TRBV2 and J usage is TRBJ2-2; D gene unclear. The CDR3 runs to 13 residues. Germline-derived CDR1 and CDR2 are SNHLY and FYNNEI. The V end lost 8 bases, the J end lost 4 bases, and 11 bases lay between the germline ends. CDR3 region: CASRRLPTGELFF. The CDR3 DNA sequence: TGTGCCAGCCGCCGATTACCCACCGGGGAGCTGTTTTTT. The variable domain in full, with the rest retrieved from reference TRBV2 and TRBJ2-2, is EPEVTQTPSHQVTQMGQEVILRCVPISNHLYFYWYRQILGQKVEFLVSFYNNEISEKSEIFDDQFSVERPDGSNFTLKIRSTKLEDSAMYFCASRRLPTGELFFGEGSRLTVL.